The entry that follows covers one T cell receptor beta chain sequence. Which antigen it targets is not known. Base qualities are not provided; no much larger clone lies one nucleotide away. CDR1 and CDR2 were assigned from the germline V gene (reference sequence) as GTSNPN and SVGIG. Measured from the cysteine to the phenylalanine, the CDR3 is 19 residues long. Just CDR3 DNA is preserved here, 57 bases in frame from base 1. Ends trimmed: V by 2 bases, J by 2 bases; bases unmatched to a gene: 18. Whole blood was collected in K2EDTA tubes by collaborating institutions according to the institutions' own protocols. Collaborator samples were shipped for TCRbeta analysis as frozen whole blood, isolated PBMCs, or DNA extracted from either sample type. The sample comes from a study of blood T cell repertoires in COVID-19 (dated by TCRdb to 2018 to 2020). As for the study more broadly: The collaborator samples originated in the United States, Italy and Spain and spanned the acute and convalescent phases of COVID-19. Samples were obtained from the ongoing ImmuneRACE study (first 160 participants) and from about 1,300 subjects provided by 6 global collaborators. The material from the prospective study consisted of cDNA or gDNA derived from T cells, B-cell-depleted T cells, or PBMCs. The repertoires were released in a freely available public database meant as a resource for research on the immune response to SARS-CoV-2. Deeply sampled blood TCRbeta repertoires from subjects exposed to, actively infected with, or recovered from COVID-19 were included in the dataset. Nearly every sample came with metadata listing a de-identified subject ID, COVID-19 status, age in years and sex. Where available, HLA class I and class II types were taken from metadata supplied by the sample provider and were not determined by assay-based typing. Broader findings and caveats from the paper: The quantity of clinical and demographic metadata differed by source and by participant and was supplied without curation.

The immunoSEQ Assay, a bias-controlled multiplex PCR, was used to amplify TCRbeta CDR3 regions from genomic DNA. The authors processed their data as follows. The number of nucleated cells in each sample was estimated from the amplification of reference gene primers within the assay. Sequence reads were collapsed and filtered to measure the absolute abundance of every unique TCRbeta CDR3 rearrangement. For each sample, productive Simpson clonality was calculated as the square root of Simpson's diversity index across productive rearrangements. Here the immuneACCESS table is served through TCRdb, limited to in-frame sequences with V and J called. Missing clones are a known gap in these copies; in checked studies unresolved V genes cover under half, and the rest lacks a known reason. The D gene and trimming were derived from the DNA, and the V and J assignments and clone size from that table. This sample comprises approximately 92,000 clones, 84% of them detected only once. Roughly 2.1% of the sample is taken by the ten largest.

The source material was peripheral blood. The chain uses TRBV30 and TRBJ1-5; 7 of the junction bases match TRBD1. The clonotype originates from a man aged 65-85 years with active or convalescent COVID-19. The DNA is as follows: TGTGCCTGGAGTCATCACAGGGCAGGGGGAATCAGTGGCAATCAGCCCCAGCATTTT. The encoded protein is CAWSHHRAGGISGNQPQHF.